Here is one T cell receptor beta chain with its context. Its cognate antigen has yet to be identified. A junction end diverges from the germline sequence, so it may reflect a read error. The sequencing machine was an Illumina HiSeq 1500. TCRdb reworked the public reads: Q25 trimming with fastp, MiXCR clone assembly, productive beta chains retained. Each entry is one CDR3 protein sequence, shown with its most common DNA and genes. This sample comprises roughly 100,000 distinct CDR3 sequences, 16% of them detected only once. The ten largest clones add up to less than 10% of the sample. The data derive from a study of T cell repertoires in cytomegalovirus infection (dated 2019 in TCRdb). For context, the study as a whole: Donor HLA type was relevant to the analysis, because carriage of CMV infection together with the matching HLA type was indicated by public TCR beta signatures. The investigation overall reported the following: In both this cohort and an independent cohort of approximately 350 donors, the cumulative frequency of public TCR beta family members distinguished carriers of CMV infection plus the relevant HLA type. The ex vivo response was dominated by HLA-C-restricted CMV-specific TCR beta clonotypes, and the single most frequent clonotype in two of eight donors was supplied by these HLA-C-restricted clonotypes.

Counted from cysteine to phenylalanine, this CDR3 has 14 amino acids. Only CDR3 DNA remains: 42 bases, in frame from the first base. The germline V gene encodes CDR1 MGHRA and CDR2 YSYEKL. Sample: PBMCs. The sequence links TRBV4-1 to TRBJ2-2; no confident D gene assignment can be made. This receptor was obtained from a human donor in good health (CMV status not recorded). Some clones in this sample may be carry-over from other donors' samples. The sequenced DNA: TGCGCCAGCATCCAAGTGCGGAGCACCGGGGAGCTGTTTTTT. This codes for CASIQVRSTGELFF.